This T cell receptor beta chain was observed in a study of regulatory T cells in long-lasting Graves disease. Study-wide findings and caveats: Favored gene segments in persistent disease were TRBV28, TRBJ1-2 and TRBJ2-5. With a small sample size, accuracy may have been reduced. A greater number of public clonotypes (under 3,000) was shared by persistent patients than by new patients (approximately 910).

Construction of TCR beta libraries relied on iRepertoire HTBI primers and on Arm-PCR targeting CDR3 regions. One entry per CDR3 protein, called by TCRdb with MiXCR from the multiplex PCR reads. The table shows about 530,000 distinct CDR3 sequences, with approximately 16% occurring only once. Specified time point: newly diagnosed GD, antithyroid drugs for less than 3 months. Preparation of the TCR library used RNA extracted from PBMCs. Details on this clonotype: Its antigen is unidentified.

Losses at the gene ends were 1 base for V and 5 bases for J; bases not matched to a gene: 7. Germline CDR1 is SGHTA and CDR2 is FQGNSA. CDR3 length equals 15 residues. These data also formed part of another study, on T cells in Graves' hyperthyroidism and ophthalmopathy. In that study: The model identified upcoming ophthalmopathy a median approximately six months ahead of onset.

Sequencing used peripheral blood mononuclear cells (PBMCs), obtained at new diagnosis, from a patient treated with antithyroid drugs. The rearrangement links TRBV7-2 to TRBJ1-2; 7 nucleotides line up with TRBD1. The sequence came from a woman aged 35-65 years with Graves disease. The CDR3 is CASSLGDSRAYGYTF. The CDR3 DNA sequence: TGTGCCAGCAGCTTAGGGGACAGCAGGGCGTATGGCTACACCTTC.